This T cell receptor (beta chain) was obtained from a study of OX40 agonist ivuxolimab in advanced cancers. Overall study: The treatment was a fully human IgG2 OX40 agonist, ivuxolimab. Prior therapy, whether anti-PD-1, anti-PD-L1 or anti-CTLA-4, was allowed, and roughly 40% had some.

Whole-study findings and limits: Blood T cells, both CD4+ and CD8+, expanded clonally by week 6 at 0.1 to 3.0 mg/kg.

As for this clone: What it recognizes is unknown.

This CDR3 is 20 amino acids long. V gave up 3 bases and J gave up 5 bases, with 28 bases separating them. Per germline, CDR1 SGHVS and CDR2 FQNEAQ. At baseline, cycle 4 day 1, and cycle 7 day 1, blood was sampled. Profiled with immunoSEQ multiplex PCR; TCRdb holds only in-frame clones, not every one. The sample has roughly 97,000 clones, approximately 87% seen once; the top ten hold roughly 5.5%. The clonotype was recovered from an adult with an advanced solid tumor such as melanoma, head and neck, liver or kidney cancer. This chain uses TRBV7-8 with TRBJ2-2; TRBD2 might be the D (7 bases). Sample: CD4+ or CD8+ T cells sorted from blood, taken in a trial of the OX40 agonist ivuxolimab. Here the CDR3 DNA reads TGTGCCAGCAGCTTTAAGGGGGGGCCTCGAAACTTCGACAGTACCGGGGAGCTGTTTTTT. Protein product: CASSFKGGPRNFDSTGELFF.